The clone carrying this T cell receptor beta chain has ten or more counts. These data come from a study of neurological immune-mediated disorders. TCRdb reanalysed the 5' RACE reads using MiXCR and keeps one entry per CDR3 protein. This sample has about 79,000 distinct CDR3 sequences, with roughly 14% found just once. The CDR3 runs 14 residues. Trimming removed 2 bases from V and 5 bases from J, with 13 bases in between. Germline CDR1 and CDR2: SGHRS and YFSETQ. Sequenced material: PBMCs. This TCR came from a woman aged 50 to 65 in good health. V gene TRBV5-1 combines with J gene TRBJ1-1, with D perhaps matching TRBD1 (5 bases). In DNA form, the CDR3 reads TGCGCCAGCAGCTTCTTGGGGACGGGGACTGAAGCTTTCTTT. This translates into CASSFLGTGTEAFF.